This TCR beta chain was profiled in a study of T cells expressing NK-cell markers. Overall study: HCMV seropositivity marked most of the eight sequenced donors; one was seronegative. Findings and limits, study-wide: Whether expanded NKG2C-expressing T cell clones recognize HCMV is unknown. CD8+ T cells in more than five donors included dominant NKG2C+ clonotypes at 1.0-7.0%.

A word on this clonotype: Antigen: not known.

Germline V lookup: CDR1 KGHSH, CDR2 LQKENI. The CDR3 extends over 15 amino acids. From the 5' RACE reads, TCRdb lists one entry per CDR3 protein and no DNA. In total, the table holds roughly 380,000 distinct CDR3 sequences. Material: blood T cells: a sorted CD56 or NKG2C T cell subset, CD4+ or CD8+ T cells, or bulk PBMC T cells (not recorded which). The TCR was taken from a man between 18 and 69 years old in good health. J is TRBJ1-1 and V is TRBV18; TCRdb indicates TRBD1, and absent DNA this call remains unverified. This CDR3 reads CASSPAPDMNTEAFF.